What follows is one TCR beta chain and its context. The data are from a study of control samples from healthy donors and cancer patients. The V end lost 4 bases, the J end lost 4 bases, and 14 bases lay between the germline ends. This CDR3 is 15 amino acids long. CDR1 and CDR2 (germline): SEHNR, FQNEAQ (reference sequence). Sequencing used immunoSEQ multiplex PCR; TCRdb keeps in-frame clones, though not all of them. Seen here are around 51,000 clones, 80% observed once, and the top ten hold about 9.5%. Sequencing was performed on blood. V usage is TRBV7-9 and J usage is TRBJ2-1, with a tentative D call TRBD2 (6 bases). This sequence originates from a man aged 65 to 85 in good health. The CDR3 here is CASSSRRREYNEQFF. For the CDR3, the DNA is TGTGCCAGCAGCTCTCGCCGGCGGGAATACAATGAGCAGTTCTTC.